Listed below are T cell receptor beta chains from one sample, sequenced in a study of metastatic and nonmetastatic thyroid tumors. TCRdb re-processed the PCR reads through MiXCR. This table holds 13,000 or so clones, more than 25% found once. The sample taken for sequencing was tumor tissue. These receptors were obtained from a male donor with papillary thyroid cancer or a benign thyroid nodule (not recorded which). Some clones in this sample may be carry-over from other donors' samples. CDR3s include the opening cysteine and the closing phenylalanine or tryptophan. D genes are given only for firm matches. Size is omitted from some rows. Given values are once, few, many or a class for expanded clones.

v_gene	d_gene	abundance	j_gene	CDR3aa	CDR3nt
TRBV7-2	-	-	TRBJ2-7	CASSLEVPPEQYF	TGTGCCAGCAGTCTGGAGGTTCCGCCCGAGCAGTACTTC
TRBV7-2	-	-	TRBJ2-1	CASSPLGLGEQFF	TGTGCCAGCAGCCCCCTGGGTCTGGGTGAGCAGTTCTTC
TRBV27	TRBD2	-	TRBJ2-7	CASRELAGGLHEQYF	TGTGCCAGCAGGGAACTAGCGGGAGGCCTGCACGAGCAGTACTTC
TRBV4-2	-	medium-sized	TRBJ1-4	CASSQGTRGTNEKLFF	TGTGCCAGCAGCCAAGGGACGAGAGGAACTAACGAAAAACTGTTTTTT
TRBV2	-	-	TRBJ1-5	CASRGLPPGPQHF	TGTGCCAGCAGAGGGTTACCACCCGGGCCCCAGCATTTT
TRBV30	-	-	TRBJ1-6	CAWTGRSNSPLHF	TGTGCCTGGACGGGTAGATCGAATTCACCCCTCCACTTT
TRBV20-1	-	-	TRBJ1-3	CSAQRGSGNTIYF	TGCAGTGCTCAAAGGGGCTCTGGAAACACCATATATTTT
TRBV5-1	-	few	TRBJ2-1	CASSLLTGFVNEQFF	TGCGCCAGCAGCTTGTTAACAGGGTTTGTCAATGAGCAGTTCTTC
TRBV7-2	-	-	TRBJ2-7	CASSFGRGYEQYF	TGTGCCAGCAGCTTTGGCAGGGGCTACGAGCAGTACTTC
TRBV10-2	-	-	TRBJ2-6	CASSESDKLHSGANVLTF	TGCGCCAGCAGTGAGTCAGACAAACTCCACTCTGGGGCCAACGTCCTGACTTTC
TRBV27	-	-	TRBJ1-1	CASSLGGSAEAFF	TGTGCCAGCAGTTTAGGGGGCAGCGCTGAAGCTTTCTTT
TRBV12-3/TRBV12-4	TRBD2	few	TRBJ2-7	CASSPRAGGYEQYF	TGTGCCAGCAGTCCCCGAGCGGGAGGCTACGAGCAGTACTTC
TRBV6-4	TRBD1	-	TRBJ2-1	CASSRQGTCNEQFF	TGTGCCAGCAGTCGACAGGGGACTTGTAATGAGCAGTTCTTC
TRBV27	-	-	TRBJ1-1	CASRMWINTEAFF	TGTGCCAGCCGAATGTGGATTAACACTGAAGCTTTCTTT
TRBV27	TRBD1	few	TRBJ2-7	CASGTGGFYEQYF	TGTGCCAGCGGAACAGGGGGGTTCTACGAGCAGTACTTC
TRBV20-1	-	few	TRBJ2-7	CSARDGRGDEQYF	TGCAGTGCTAGAGATGGCAGGGGCGACGAGCAGTACTTC
TRBV9	TRBD2	medium-sized	TRBJ2-1	CASSPRLAGGYNEQFF	TGTGCCAGCAGCCCTCGACTAGCGGGAGGGTACAATGAGCAGTTCTTC
TRBV11-2	-	-	TRBJ1-3	CASSLDQGNTIYF	TGTGCCAGCAGCTTAGATCAGGGAAACACCATATATTTT
TRBV9	-	many	TRBJ1-3	CASSATGPGNTIYF	TGTGCCAGCAGCGCCACAGGTCCTGGAAACACCATATATTTT
TRBV5-1	-	-	TRBJ1-1	CASSWGETEAFF	TGCGCCAGCAGCTGGGGGGAGACTGAAGCTTTCTTT
TRBV27	TRBD1	-	TRBJ2-7	CASSSSIPGQGSYEQYF	TGTGCCAGCAGTTCCTCTATACCGGGACAGGGATCCTACGAGCAGTACTTC
TRBV6-1	-	-	TRBJ1-1	CASSEWYSGWTEAFF	TGTGCCAGCAGTGAATGGTACTCAGGGTGGACTGAAGCTTTCTTT
TRBV5-1	TRBD1	medium-sized	TRBJ2-7	CASSVGAGGEQYF	TGCGCCAGCAGTGTTGGGGCAGGGGGCGAGCAGTACTTC
TRBV6-1	-	-	TRBJ2-7	CASSGVSYEQYF	TGTGCCAGCAGTGGGGTTTCCTACGAGCAGTACTTC
TRBV5-5	-	-	TRBJ1-2	CASSLIEGVRTQKGTF	TGTGCCAGCAGCTTAATTGAAGGGGTCCGCACACAAAAGGGCACCTTC
TRBV4-2	-	-	TRBJ2-7	CASSQVIGYEQYF	TGTGCCAGCAGCCAAGTTATTGGCTACGAGCAGTACTTC
TRBV11-2	TRBD2	-	TRBJ2-1	CASSSLRGLGYNEQFF	TGTGCCAGCAGCTCGTTAAGGGGACTAGGGTACAATGAGCAGTTCTTC
TRBV6-2/TRBV6-3	-	-	TRBJ2-7	CASSQDTTYEQYF	TGTGCCAGCAGTCAAGACACTACCTACGAGCAGTACTTC
TRBV3-1	-	once	TRBJ1-5	CASSQSTTGPQHF	TGTGCCAGCAGCCAGTCCACCACCGGGCCCCAGCATTTT
TRBV2	-	medium-sized	TRBJ2-5	CASSEEVRKETQYF	TGTGCCAGCAGTGAGGAGGTCAGAAAAGAGACCCAGTACTTC
TRBV20-1	-	once	TRBJ2-3	CSATDTPGYTQYF	TGCAGTGCCACCGACACACCCGGGTATACGCAGTATTTT
TRBV20-1	-	medium-sized	TRBJ1-5	CSARRGDNQPQHF	TGCAGTGCTAGGCGCGGAGACAATCAGCCCCAGCATTTT